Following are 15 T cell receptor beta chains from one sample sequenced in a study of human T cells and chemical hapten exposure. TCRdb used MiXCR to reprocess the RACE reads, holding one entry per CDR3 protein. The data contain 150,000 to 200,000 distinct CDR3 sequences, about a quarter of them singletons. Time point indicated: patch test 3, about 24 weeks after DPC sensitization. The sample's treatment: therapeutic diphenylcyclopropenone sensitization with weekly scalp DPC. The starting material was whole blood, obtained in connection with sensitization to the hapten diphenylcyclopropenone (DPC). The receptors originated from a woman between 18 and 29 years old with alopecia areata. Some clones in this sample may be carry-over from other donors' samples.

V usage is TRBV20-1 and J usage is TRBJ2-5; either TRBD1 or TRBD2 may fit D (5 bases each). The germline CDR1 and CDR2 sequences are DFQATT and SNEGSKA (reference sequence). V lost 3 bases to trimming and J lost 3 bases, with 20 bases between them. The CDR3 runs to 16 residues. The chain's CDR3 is CSARAQPWGIEETQYF. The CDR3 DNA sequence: TGCAGTGCTAGGGCCCAACCGTGGGGGATTGAAGAGACCCAGTACTTC.

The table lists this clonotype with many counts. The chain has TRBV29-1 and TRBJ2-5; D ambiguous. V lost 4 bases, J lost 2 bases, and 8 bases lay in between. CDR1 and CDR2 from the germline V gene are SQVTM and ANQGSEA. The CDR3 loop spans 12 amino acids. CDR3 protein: CSVVSGQETQYF. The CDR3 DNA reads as TGCAGCGTTGTTTCGGGTCAAGAGACCCAGTACTTC.

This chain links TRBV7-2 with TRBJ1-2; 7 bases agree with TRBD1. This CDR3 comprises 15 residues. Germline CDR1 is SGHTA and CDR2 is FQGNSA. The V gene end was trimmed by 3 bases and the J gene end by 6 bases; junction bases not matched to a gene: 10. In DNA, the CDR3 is TGTGCCAGCAGCTTCCAAAACAGGGGCGCGCATGGCTACACCTTC. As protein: CASSFQNRGAHGYTF.

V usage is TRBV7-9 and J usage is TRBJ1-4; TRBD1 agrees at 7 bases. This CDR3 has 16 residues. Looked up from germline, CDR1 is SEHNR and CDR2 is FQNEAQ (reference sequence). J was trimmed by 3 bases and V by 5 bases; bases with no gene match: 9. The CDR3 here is CASSANRQGSNEKLFF. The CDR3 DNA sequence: TGTGCCAGCAGCGCCAATCGACAGGGTTCTAATGAAAAACTGTTTTTT.

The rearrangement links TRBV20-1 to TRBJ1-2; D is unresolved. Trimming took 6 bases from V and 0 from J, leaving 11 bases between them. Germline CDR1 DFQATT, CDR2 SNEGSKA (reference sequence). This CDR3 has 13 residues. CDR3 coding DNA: TGCAGTGCCGACCTATACCCTAACTATGGCTACACCTTC. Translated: CSADLYPNYGYTF.

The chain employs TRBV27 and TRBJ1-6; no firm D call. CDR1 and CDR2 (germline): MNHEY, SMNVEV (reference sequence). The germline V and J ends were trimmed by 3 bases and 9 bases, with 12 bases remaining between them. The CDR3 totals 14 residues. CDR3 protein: CASSFKQAGSPLHF. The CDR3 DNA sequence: TGTGCCAGCAGTTTCAAGCAGGCCGGTTCACCCCTCCACTTT.

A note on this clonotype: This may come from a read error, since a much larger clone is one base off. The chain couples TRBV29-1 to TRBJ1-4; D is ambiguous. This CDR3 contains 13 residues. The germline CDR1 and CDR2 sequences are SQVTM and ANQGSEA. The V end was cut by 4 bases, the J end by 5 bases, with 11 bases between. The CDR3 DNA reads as TGCAGCGTTGTAGGGCCGGGAAATGAAAAACTGTTTTTT. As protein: CSVVGPGNEKLFF.

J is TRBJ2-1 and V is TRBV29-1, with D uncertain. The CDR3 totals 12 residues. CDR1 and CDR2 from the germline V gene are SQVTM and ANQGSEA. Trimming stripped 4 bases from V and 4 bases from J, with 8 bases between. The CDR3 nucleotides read TGCAGCGTTGTGAAGGGTTACAATGAGCAGTTCTTC. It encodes CSVVKGYNEQFF.

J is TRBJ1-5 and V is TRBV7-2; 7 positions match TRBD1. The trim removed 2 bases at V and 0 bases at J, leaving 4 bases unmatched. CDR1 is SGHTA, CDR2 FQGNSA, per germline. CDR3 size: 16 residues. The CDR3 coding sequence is TGTGCCAGCAGCTTAACCGGGACAGCTAGCAATCAGCCCCAGCATTTT. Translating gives CASSLTGTASNQPQHF. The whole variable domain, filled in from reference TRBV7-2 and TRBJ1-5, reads GAGVSQSPSNKVTEKGKDVELRCDPISGHTALYWYRQSLGQGLEFLIYFQGNSAPDKSGLPSDRFSAERTGGSVSTLTIQRTQQEDSAVYLCASSLTGTASNQPQHFGDGTRLSIL.

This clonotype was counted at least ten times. CDR3: CASSVGGKMEVMNTEAFF. In DNA form, the CDR3 reads TGTGCCAGCAGCGTAGGAGGGAAGATGGAGGTCATGAACACTGAAGCTTTCTTT. The chain is built from TRBV9 and TRBJ1-1, with D hard to call. Deletions cut 0 bases from V and 0 bases from J, with 18 bases between. This CDR3 has 18 residues. Germline V CDR1 and CDR2: SGDLS, YYNGEE.

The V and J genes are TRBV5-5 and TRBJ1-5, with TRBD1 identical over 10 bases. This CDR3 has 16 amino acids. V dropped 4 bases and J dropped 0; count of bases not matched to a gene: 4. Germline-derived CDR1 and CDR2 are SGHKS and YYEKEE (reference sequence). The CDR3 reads CASSTGTGDSNQPQHF. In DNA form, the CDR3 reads TGTGCCAGCAGCACCGGGACAGGGGATAGCAATCAGCCCCAGCATTTT.

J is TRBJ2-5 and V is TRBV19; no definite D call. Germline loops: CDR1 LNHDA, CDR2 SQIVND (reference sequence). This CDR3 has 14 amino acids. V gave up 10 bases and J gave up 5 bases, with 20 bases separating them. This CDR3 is CATSPGWAQETQYF. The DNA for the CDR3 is TGTGCCACTTCCCCGGGCTGGGCCCAGGAGACCCAGTACTTC.

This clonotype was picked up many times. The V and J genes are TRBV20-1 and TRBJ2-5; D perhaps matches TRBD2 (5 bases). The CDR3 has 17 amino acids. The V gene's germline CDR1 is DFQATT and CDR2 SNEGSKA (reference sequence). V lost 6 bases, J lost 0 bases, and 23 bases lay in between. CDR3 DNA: TGCAGTGCCCCGAGGGTTCCAGCTCGCCCGGACCAAGAGACCCAGTACTTC. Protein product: CSAPRVPARPDQETQYF.

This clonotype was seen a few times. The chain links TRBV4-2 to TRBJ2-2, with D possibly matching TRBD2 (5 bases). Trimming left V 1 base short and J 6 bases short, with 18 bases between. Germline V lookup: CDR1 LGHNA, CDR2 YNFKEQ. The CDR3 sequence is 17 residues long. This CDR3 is CASSQVFDSEFAGELFF. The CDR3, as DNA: TGTGCCAGCAGCCAAGTGTTCGATAGCGAATTTGCCGGGGAGCTGTTTTTT.

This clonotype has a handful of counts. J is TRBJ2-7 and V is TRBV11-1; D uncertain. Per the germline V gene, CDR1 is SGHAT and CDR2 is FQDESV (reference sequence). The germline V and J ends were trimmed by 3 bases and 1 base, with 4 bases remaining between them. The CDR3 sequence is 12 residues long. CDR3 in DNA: TGTGCCAGCAGCTTCTCTTCCTACGAGCAGTACTTC. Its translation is CASSFSSYEQYF.